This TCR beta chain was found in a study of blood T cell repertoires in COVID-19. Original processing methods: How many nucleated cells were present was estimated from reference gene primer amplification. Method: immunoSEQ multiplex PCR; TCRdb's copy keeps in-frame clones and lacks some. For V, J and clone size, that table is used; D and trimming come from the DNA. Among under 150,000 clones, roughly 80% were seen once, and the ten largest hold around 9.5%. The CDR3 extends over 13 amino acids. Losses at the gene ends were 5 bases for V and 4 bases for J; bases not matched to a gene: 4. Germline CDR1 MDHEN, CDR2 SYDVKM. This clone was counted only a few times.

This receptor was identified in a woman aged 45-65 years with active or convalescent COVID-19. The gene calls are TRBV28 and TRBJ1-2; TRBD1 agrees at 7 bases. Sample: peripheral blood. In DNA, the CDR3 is TGTGCCAGCAGTACTTACAGGGGCTATGGCTACACCTTC. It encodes CASSTYRGYGYTF.